A selection of T cell receptor beta chains follows, all from one sample in a study of cytomegalovirus exposure and HLA in healthy donors. This table comes from immunoSEQ multiplex PCR, and its TCRdb copy is limited to in-frame clones, with some not included. The table counts approximately 110,000 clones; approximately 3.8% lies in the top ten. The sequencing input was PBMCs. Receptors were obtained from a man in his late teens or twenties in good health and CMV-seronegative. Each CDR3 is given with its conserved first and last residue. D genes are given only for firm matches.

V,D,J,DNA,CDR3
TRBV18,TRBD1,TRBJ1-1,TGTGCCAGCTCACCCCAGGGGGGGAACACTGAAGCTTTCTTT,CASSPQGGNTEAFF
TRBV29-1,TRBD2,TRBJ2-3,TGCAGCGGAGCGGGGGGGTCCACAGATACGCAGTATTTT,CSGAGGSTDTQYF
TRBV11-2,-,TRBJ2-2,TGTGCCAGCAGCCCGACAGCATTCGGGACCGGGGAGCTGTTTTTT,CASSPTAFGTGELFF
TRBV18,-,TRBJ1-1,TGTGCCAGCTCACCAGGACAGTCCAACGAAGCTTTCTTT,CASSPGQSNEAFF
TRBV5-1,-,TRBJ1-5,TGCGCCAGCAGCTTCCTCCCGGATCAGCCCCAGCATTTT,CASSFLPDQPQHF
TRBV5-1,-,TRBJ1-4,TGCGCCAGCGGCTCGGGGAGGGAAGATGAAAAACTGTTTTTT,CASGSGREDEKLFF
TRBV19,-,TRBJ1-1,TGTGCCAGTTGGGGTGGGGCTGGATGGAACACTGAAGCTTTCTTT,CASWGGAGWNTEAFF
TRBV29-1,-,TRBJ2-7,TGCAGCGTTTCCCCAACAGGCCACCCCTCCTACGAGCAGTACTTC,CSVSPTGHPSYEQYF
TRBV6-5,TRBD1,TRBJ1-1,TGTGCCGGCAGAGCCCCGACAGGGGTCGTCACTGAAGCTTTCTTT,CAGRAPTGVVTEAFF
TRBV28,-,TRBJ2-3,TGTGCCAGCAGTCTGGGGGCCGAACCAGGCACAGATACGCAGTATTTT,CASSLGAEPGTDTQYF
TRBV2,-,TRBJ1-5,TGTGCCAGCGGACTCAACAGGGACAATCAGCCCCAGCATTTT,CASGLNRDNQPQHF
TRBV19,-,TRBJ1-1,TGTGCCAGTAGTATAGATACACCCGCGGCCGAAGCTTTCTTT,CASSIDTPAAEAFF
TRBV6-4,TRBD1,TRBJ1-6,TGTGCCAGCCGGGACAGGGATAATTCACCCCTCCACTTT,CASRDRDNSPLHF
TRBV6-1,TRBD2,TRBJ2-7,TGTGCCAGCAGTGAGGCCGTAGCGGGAACCTACGAGCAGTACTTC,CASSEAVAGTYEQYF
TRBV19,TRBD1,TRBJ1-5,TGTGCCAGTAAGGTACAGGGGGCTTTTCAGCCCCAGCATTTT,CASKVQGAFQPQHF
TRBV7-9,-,TRBJ1-4,TGTGCCAGCAGCCCGGGGGCAACTAATGAAAAACTGTTTTTT,CASSPGATNEKLFF
TRBV5-1,TRBD2,TRBJ2-7,TGCGCCAGCAGCTTTGGCACTAGCGAGACCGAGCAGTACTTC,CASSFGTSETEQYF
TRBV27,TRBD1,TRBJ1-1,TGTGCCAGCAACGCCGTAAGGACAGGGGGCTTGAACACTGAAGCTTTCTTT,CASNAVRTGGLNTEAFF
TRBV7-2,-,TRBJ2-5,TGTGCCAGCAGCTCGAGGACAGGGACTAGCCGGGAGACCCAGTACTTC,CASSSRTGTSRETQYF
TRBV7-9,-,TRBJ2-7,TGTGCCAGCAGGGCCGCCGGGAAGGGCGACGAGCAGTACTTC,CASRAAGKGDEQYF
TRBV6-5,-,TRBJ1-2,TGTGCCAGCAGCCCCAAATCGACAGGCTGGGGTGGCTACACCTTC,CASSPKSTGWGGYTF
TRBV6-5,-,TRBJ2-5,TGTGCCAGCAGTTACTCAACAGGGATAGGAGAGACCCAGTACTTC,CASSYSTGIGETQYF
TRBV5-8,TRBD1,TRBJ2-7,TGTGCCAGCAGCTTGGACAGGGGGCTTAGCGAGCAGTACTTC,CASSLDRGLSEQYF
TRBV18,TRBD1,TRBJ1-2,TGTGCCAGCTCACTTGGACAGGGCCCGGGGCTTGGCTACACCTTC,CASSLGQGPGLGYTF
TRBV19,-,TRBJ1-2,TGTGCCAGTAGGGGGGACATTGGCTACACCTTC,CASRGDIGYTF
TRBV28,-,TRBJ1-5,TGTGCCAGCAGTTTATCCGGGGGGTTGGGGCAGCCCCAGCATTTT,CASSLSGGLGQPQHF
TRBV5-4,TRBD1,TRBJ1-3,TGTGCCAGCAGCTCCTTACAGACAGGGGGCGAATCTGGAAACACCATATATTTT,CASSSLQTGGESGNTIYF
TRBV27,-,TRBJ1-5,TGTGCCAGCAGTTCAGGGATCGGCAATCAGCCCCAGCATTTT,CASSSGIGNQPQHF
TRBV7-9,TRBD1,TRBJ2-3,TGTGCCTCCCAGGACAGGAGCACAGATACGCAGTATTTT,CASQDRSTDTQYF
TRBV7-2,-,TRBJ2-1,TGTGCCAGCACCCAGGGGGGCAGCTCCTACAATGAGCAGTTCTTC,CASTQGGSSYNEQFF
TRBV19,-,TRBJ1-2,TGTGCCAGTAGTTTCCCAGACAGGCTGGAAGGCTACACCTTC,CASSFPDRLEGYTF
TRBV7-3,-,TRBJ2-3,TGTGCCAGCAGTTTACTCTCGGGGGACACAGATACGCAGTATTTT,CASSLLSGDTDTQYF
TRBV27,-,TRBJ1-3,TGTGCCAGCAGTCCCTCGGGTGCGGGGCTAGGAAACACCATATATTTT,CASSPSGAGLGNTIYF
TRBV5-1,-,TRBJ1-2,TGCGCCAGCAGCCCTAGTCCCCTAGACAGGTCGGTGATCTATGGCTACACCTTC,CASSPSPLDRSVIYGYTF